This T cell receptor (beta chain) was recovered during a study of shared clonotypes between healthy human individuals. Study at large: Researchers assigned three CD4 naive, three CD4 memory, two CD8 naive and one CD8 memory plate to each donor. Whole-study findings and limits: On the whole, naive subsets had larger estimated richness than memory subsets had.

Libraries were prepared by immunoSEQ multiplex PCR; TCRdb keeps only in-frame clonotypes and omits some of them. The sample holds about 1 million clones, about 70% seen once. Germline CDR1 and CDR2: MNHNS and SASEGT. V was cut by 2 bases and J by 3 bases, with 13 bases left in between. CDR3 size: 15 residues. The table lists this clone with many counts. Its antigen is undetermined. This TCR came from a man younger than 30 in good health. This chain links TRBV6-1 with TRBJ1-1; D perhaps matches TRBD1 (5 bases). Sequenced: memory CD4+ T cells sorted from blood. The subset denotes: CD45RA-negative fraction. The CDR3 is CASSETGRVDTEAFF. In nucleotides, the CDR3 is TGTGCCAGCAGTGAAACAGGCAGGGTGGACACTGAAGCTTTCTTT.